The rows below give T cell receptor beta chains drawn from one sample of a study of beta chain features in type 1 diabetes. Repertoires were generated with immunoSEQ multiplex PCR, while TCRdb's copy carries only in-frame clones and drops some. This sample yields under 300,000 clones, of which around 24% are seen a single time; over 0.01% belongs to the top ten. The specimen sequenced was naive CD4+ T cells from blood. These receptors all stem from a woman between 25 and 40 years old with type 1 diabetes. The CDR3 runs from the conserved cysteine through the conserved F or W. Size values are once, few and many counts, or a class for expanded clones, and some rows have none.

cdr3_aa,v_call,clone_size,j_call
CASSLFGYEQYF,TRBV7-9,NA,TRBJ2-7
CASSLRQGEPKNIQYF,TRBV7-9,NA,TRBJ2-4
CASSLEQALEKQYF,TRBV7-9,NA,TRBJ2-7
CANTGTNYGYTF,TRBV10-3,few,TRBJ1-2
CASSGSGQPSYEQYF,TRBV25-1,NA,TRBJ2-7
CASSSEPTSYTGELFF,TRBV5-4,NA,TRBJ2-2
CASSLVLLANSYEQYF,TRBV7-2,NA,TRBJ2-7
CASSLPTGPLYEQYF,TRBV5-4,few,TRBJ2-7
CASSSSSGGRADEQYF,TRBV9,NA,TRBJ2-7
CATALQGGEYEQYF,TRBV15,NA,TRBJ2-7
CATNFQDGELFF,TRBV28,few,TRBJ2-2
CASSPSLYEQYF,TRBV7-9,few,TRBJ2-7
CASSQGSTNYGYTF,TRBV23-1,few,TRBJ1-2
CASSQSLALTGYEQYF,TRBV4-1,few,TRBJ2-7
CASSLARDTEAFF,TRBV5-8,NA,TRBJ1-1
CSAAGLAGVNEQFF,TRBV29-1,NA,TRBJ2-1
CASSQTPGQYLGYTF,TRBV4-1,NA,TRBJ1-2
CASSQMPGRAPNEQFF,TRBV14,NA,TRBJ2-1
CSARQGPPYGYTF,TRBV29-1,few,TRBJ1-2
CAWRWLAGIRSYNEQFF,TRBV30,NA,TRBJ2-1
CASSLIAEETQYF,TRBV7-3,few,TRBJ2-5
CASSLIAGFELYEQYF,TRBV5-6,NA,TRBJ2-7
CASSQVSGPYEQYF,TRBV14,NA,TRBJ2-7
CASSYSTRRAYNEQFF,TRBV6-5,NA,TRBJ2-1
CASSLEWSSGANVLTF,TRBV5-1,once,TRBJ2-6
CASSQRTVGGINEQFF,TRBV7-3,NA,TRBJ2-1
CAWSRLTAETEAFF,TRBV30,few,TRBJ1-1
CATSREGQAAYEQYF,TRBV15,few,TRBJ2-7
CASSLEAWSSYEQYF,TRBV7-2,few,TRBJ2-7
CAWRDRRNSNQPQHF,TRBV30,NA,TRBJ1-5
CASTRTSAGSYNEQFF,TRBV5-1,NA,TRBJ2-1
CASARLESHNEQFF,TRBV5-1,NA,TRBJ2-1
CASSQDYGRAYEQYF,TRBV14,NA,TRBJ2-7
CASSLGGQAYYNEQFF,TRBV5-4,NA,TRBJ2-1
CASSQGQRGPSNQPQHF,TRBV4-1,NA,TRBJ1-5
CASSVATEGTEAFF,TRBV9,NA,TRBJ1-1
CASSSPGTSGRSPAQETQYF,TRBV27,few,TRBJ2-5
CASSPQGAGEHYNEQFF,TRBV7-3,NA,TRBJ2-1
CASSDRTGGNTEAFF,TRBV5-1,NA,TRBJ1-1
CAWSVTGYGYTF,TRBV30,NA,TRBJ1-2
CASSGRAGGGYEQFF,TRBV9,NA,TRBJ2-1
CASSLGGGGDGYTF,TRBV7-9,NA,TRBJ1-2
CASSLGQPYGYTF,TRBV28,NA,TRBJ1-2
CSVDTGIGANVLTF,TRBV29-1,few,TRBJ2-6
CAIGEDSHKVYTF,TRBV10-3,few,TRBJ1-2
CASSSLSGAGQGAGGYTF,TRBV7-9,few,TRBJ1-2
CASSSGTGFGNTIYF,TRBV6-5,NA,TRBJ1-3
CASSPRKEGGDEKLFF,TRBV23-1,NA,TRBJ1-4
CASSPTGGNGYTF,TRBV27,few,TRBJ1-2
CASSKPTAQSSYNEQFF,TRBV21-1,NA,TRBJ2-1
CASSSPRGTQYF,TRBV7-3,NA,TRBJ2-3
CSSEEGGTEAFF,TRBV29-1,few,TRBJ1-1
CASSLAGPEAFF,TRBV5-1,few,TRBJ1-1
CASSFSGHQPQHF,TRBV7-2,NA,TRBJ1-5
CASSFRETQYF,TRBV7-9,few,TRBJ2-5